This T cell receptor beta chain was sequenced during a study of blood T cell repertoires in COVID-19. About the research overall: T cells, B-cell-depleted T cells, or PBMCs supplied cDNA or gDNA.

Per the original methods: Amplification of reference gene primers was used by the study to estimate nucleated cell counts. TCRdb's copy holds only in-frame clones and misses some; the assay was immunoSEQ multiplex PCR. The V and J calls and clone size come from that table; D and trimming were worked out from the DNA. The sample yields about 480,000 clones, roughly 90% seen once. CDR1 and CDR2 from the germline V gene are SGHVS and FQNEAQ. This CDR3 contains 14 residues. With 3 bases clipped from V and 5 bases from J, the junction kept 3 bases outside the gene matches. The source material was peripheral blood. The chain uses TRBV7-8 and TRBJ1-1, with 10 bases matching TRBD1. This clonotype was sampled from a woman in her 30s with acute or convalescent COVID-19. The CDR3 sequence: CASSLGTGETEAFF. CDR3 coding DNA: TGTGCCAGCAGCTTGGGGACAGGGGAGACTGAAGCTTTCTTT.